This T cell receptor beta chain is from a study of blood T cell repertoires in COVID-19. TCRdb's table, derived via immunoSEQ multiplex PCR, lists solely in-frame clones and lacks some. The repertoire holds about 440,000 clones, with about nine tenths as singletons. Germline-derived CDR1 and CDR2 are SGDLS and YYNGEE. V lost 0 bases to trimming and J lost 3 bases; unmatched junction nucleotides: 11. This CDR3 spans 17 amino acids. V is TRBV9 and J is TRBJ1-2; TRBD1 agrees at 7 bases. The material sequenced was PBMCs or T cells enriched from blood (not recorded which). This clonotype originated in a man in his late teens or twenties who had recovered from COVID-19. The CDR3 reads CASSVAELQGKDYGYTF. The DNA for the CDR3 is TGTGCCAGCAGCGTAGCCGAATTACAGGGGAAAGACTATGGCTACACCTTC. Supplemented by reference TRBV9 and TRBJ1-2, the full variable domain reads DSGVTQTPKHLITATGQRVTLRCSPRSGDLSVYWYQQSLDQGLQFLIQYYNGEERAKGNILERFSAQQFPDLHSELNLSSLELGDSALYFCASSVAELQGKDYGYTFGSGTRLTVV.